This TCR beta chain originates from a study of response to subunit inactivated influenza vaccine. This clonotype was counted between two and nine times. Using its own MiXCR run on the RT-PCR reads, TCRdb lists one record per CDR3 protein. The sample lists about 700,000 distinct CDR3 sequences, approximately 15% seen once, with less than 9% in the top ten. With 5 bases clipped from V and 0 bases from J, the junction kept 7 bases outside the gene matches. The CDR3 totals 15 residues. Germline V CDR1 and CDR2: MNHNS, SASEGT. Source: PBMCs from blood, taken 14 to 15 days before vaccination. The receptor was isolated from a man aged 50-59 years who received an inactivated influenza vaccine. The V gene is TRBV6-1, the J gene TRBJ2-7; 7 positions agree with TRBD1. CDR3 loop: CASSRTGESSYEQYF. In DNA form, the CDR3 reads TGTGCCAGCAGTCGGACAGGCGAAAGCTCCTACGAGCAGTACTTC.